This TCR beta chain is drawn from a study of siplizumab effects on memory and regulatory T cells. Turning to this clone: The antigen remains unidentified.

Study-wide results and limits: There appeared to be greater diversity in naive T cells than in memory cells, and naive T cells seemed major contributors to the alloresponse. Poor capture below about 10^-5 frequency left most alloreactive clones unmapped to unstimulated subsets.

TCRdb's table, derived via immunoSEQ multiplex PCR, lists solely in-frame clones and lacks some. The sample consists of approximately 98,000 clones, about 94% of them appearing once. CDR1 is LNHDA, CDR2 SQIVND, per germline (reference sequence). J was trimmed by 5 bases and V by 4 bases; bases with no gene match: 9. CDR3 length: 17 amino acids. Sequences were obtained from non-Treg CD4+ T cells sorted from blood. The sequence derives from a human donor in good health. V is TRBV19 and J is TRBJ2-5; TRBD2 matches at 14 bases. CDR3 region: CASSSPGLAGVGETQYF. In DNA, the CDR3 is TGTGCCAGTAGTAGTCCGGGACTAGCGGGAGTGGGGGAGACCCAGTACTTC.